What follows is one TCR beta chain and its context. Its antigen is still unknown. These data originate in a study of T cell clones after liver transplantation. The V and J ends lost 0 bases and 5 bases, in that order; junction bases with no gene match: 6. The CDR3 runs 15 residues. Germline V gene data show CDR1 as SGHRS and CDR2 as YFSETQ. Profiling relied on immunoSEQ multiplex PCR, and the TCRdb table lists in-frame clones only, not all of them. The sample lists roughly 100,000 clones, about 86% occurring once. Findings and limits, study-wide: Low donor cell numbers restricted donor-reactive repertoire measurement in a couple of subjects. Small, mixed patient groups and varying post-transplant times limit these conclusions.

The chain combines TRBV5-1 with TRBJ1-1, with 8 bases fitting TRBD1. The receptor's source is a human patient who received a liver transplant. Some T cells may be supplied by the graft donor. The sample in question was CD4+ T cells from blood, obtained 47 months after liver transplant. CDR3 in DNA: TGCGCCAGCAGCTTGGAAGGACAGGGCTGGACTGAAGCTTTCTTT. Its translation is CASSLEGQGWTEAFF.